Reported below is one T cell receptor beta chain. The entry originates in a study of tumor-infiltrating lymphocytes in oesophageal squamous cell carcinoma. TCRdb fed the PCR reads into MiXCR, producing one record per CDR3 protein. Among approximately 9,700 distinct CDR3 sequences listed, roughly 53% were seen once. Sequenced: esophageal tumor tissue. The TCR originated in a female donor with esophageal squamous cell carcinoma.

CDR3: CASRPQGGDNQPQHF. As DNA, the CDR3 is TGTGCCAGCAGACCGCAGGGGGGAGACAATCAGCCCCAGCATTTT. The chain employs TRBV12-3 or TRBV12-4 and TRBJ1-5, with 7 bases fitting TRBD1. CDR3 length: 15 residues. Trimming took 6 bases from V and 3 from J; bases not matched to a gene: 8.